These T cell receptor beta chains were read from a single sample in a study of blood T cell repertoires in COVID-19. Data came from immunoSEQ multiplex PCR; TCRdb stores just in-frame clones and leaves some out. The top ten clones hold roughly 2.5% of a sample with about 210,000 clones, roughly 80% of them seen once. Sequencing was done on a sample of peripheral blood. The receptors shown here come from a woman aged 40 to 49 with active or convalescent COVID-19. Both conserved end residues are part of each CDR3. D genes are given only for firm matches. For some rows the clone size is stated as once, few or many, or as a class when expanded; others skip it.

clone_size d_call j_call v_call cdr3_aa cdr3_nt
. TRBD1 TRBJ1-2 TRBV7-2 CASSPRNQGAYGYTF TGTGCCAGCAGCCCCCGGAATCAGGGGGCGTATGGCTACACCTTC
. . TRBJ1-1 TRBV28 CASSLQQFAEAFF TGTGCCAGCAGTTTACAACAGTTCGCTGAAGCTTTCTTT
few . TRBJ2-2 TRBV12-5 CASGLQVTNTGELFF TGTGCTAGTGGTTTACAGGTAACGAACACCGGGGAGCTGTTTTTT
. TRBD1 TRBJ1-4 TRBV6-5 CASSSVGQGKEKLFF TGTGCCAGCAGTTCGGTAGGACAGGGAAAGGAAAAACTGTTTTTT
few TRBD1 TRBJ2-7 TRBV10-3 CAMGTGGHISYEQYF TGTGCCATGGGGACAGGGGGCCACATCTCCTACGAGCAGTACTTC
. . TRBJ2-3 TRBV2 CASSLRGSTDTQYF TGTGCCAGCAGCCTACGCGGGAGCACAGATACGCAGTATTTT
once TRBD1 TRBJ2-7 TRBV11-2 CASSLGGQGAREQYF TGTGCCAGCTCATTAGGGGGGCAGGGGGCCAGGGAGCAGTACTTC
. TRBD2 TRBJ2-3 TRBV7-6 CASSLRPSGGTDTQYF TGTGCCAGCAGCTTACGCCCTAGCGGAGGCACAGATACGCAGTATTTT
. TRBD2 TRBJ2-1 TRBV9 CASSARGLAGRSYNEQFF TGTGCCAGCAGCGCGAGGGGTCTAGCGGGACGCTCCTACAATGAGCAGTTCTTC
. . TRBJ1-3 TRBV18 CASSPRASSGNTIYF TGTGCCAGCTCCCCGAGGGCCAGCTCTGGAAACACCATATATTTT
. . TRBJ2-1 TRBV18 CASSIREEQFF TGTGCCAGCTCAATCCGGGAGGAGCAGTTCTTC
. . TRBJ2-5 TRBV9 CASSVSEGVAETQYF TGTGCCAGCAGCGTATCCGAGGGGGTCGCGGAGACCCAGTACTTC
. TRBD1 TRBJ2-2 TRBV19 CASIGSPGQGNTGELFF TGTGCCAGTATAGGTAGTCCAGGACAGGGGAACACCGGGGAGCTGTTTTTT
. TRBD1 TRBJ2-3 TRBV2 CASTLDRHGDTQYF TGTGCCAGCACCTTGGACAGGCACGGCGATACGCAGTATTTT
. . TRBJ1-2 TRBV11-2 CASSGRTYYGYTF TGTGCCAGCAGTGGGAGGACTTACTATGGCTACACCTTC
. . TRBJ1-5 TRBV6-5 CASRTNQPQHF TGTGCCAGCAGGACAAATCAGCCCCAGCATTTT
. TRBD2 TRBJ2-7 TRBV28 CASRGRLAGQTSSYEQYF TGTGCCAGCAGGGGGCGGCTAGCGGGGCAAACCAGCTCCTACGAGCAGTACTTC
few . TRBJ2-2 TRBV12-3/TRBV12-4 CASSFSGELFF TGTGCCAGCAGTTTCTCCGGGGAGCTGTTTTTT
. TRBD1 TRBJ1-2 TRBV6-5 CASRGGTAYYGYTF TGTGCCAGCAGAGGGGGGACAGCTTATTATGGCTACACCTTC
. . TRBJ2-7 TRBV19 CASSIGQLYEQYF TGTGCCAGTAGTATCGGACAGCTCTACGAGCAGTACTTC
. . TRBJ1-1 TRBV18 CASSPLGGPQDTEAFF TGTGCCAGCTCACCATTGGGAGGACCCCAAGACACTGAAGCTTTCTTT
. . TRBJ2-1 TRBV6-2/TRBV6-3 CASSQGHNEQFF TGTGCCAGCAGTCAGGGGCACAATGAGCAGTTCTTC
. . TRBJ2-3 TRBV15 CATSVGTSPRTQYF TGTGCCACCAGCGTAGGGACTTCGCCGCGTACGCAGTATTTT
. TRBD1 TRBJ1-4 TRBV27 CASSYETGGYEKLFF TGTGCCAGCAGCTACGAGACAGGGGGTTATGAAAAACTGTTTTTT
. . TRBJ1-1 TRBV28 CASSFYRAENTEAFF TGTGCCAGCAGTTTTTACAGGGCGGAGAACACTGAAGCTTTCTTT
once . TRBJ1-4 TRBV7-2 CASSLGTGGEKLFF TGTGCCAGCAGCCTGGGGACTGGGGGGGAAAAACTGTTTTTT